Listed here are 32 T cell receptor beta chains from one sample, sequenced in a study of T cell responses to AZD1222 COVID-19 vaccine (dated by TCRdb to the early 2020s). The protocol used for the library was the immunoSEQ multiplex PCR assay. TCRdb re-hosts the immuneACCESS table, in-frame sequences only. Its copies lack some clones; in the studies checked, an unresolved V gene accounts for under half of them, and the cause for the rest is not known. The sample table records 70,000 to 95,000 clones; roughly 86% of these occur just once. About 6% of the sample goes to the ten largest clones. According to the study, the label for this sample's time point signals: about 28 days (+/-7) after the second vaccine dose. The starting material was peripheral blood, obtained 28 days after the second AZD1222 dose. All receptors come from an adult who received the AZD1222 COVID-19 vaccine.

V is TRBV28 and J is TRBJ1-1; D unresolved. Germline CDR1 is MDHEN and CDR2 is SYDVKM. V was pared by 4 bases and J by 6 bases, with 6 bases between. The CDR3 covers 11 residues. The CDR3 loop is CASSWKAEAFF. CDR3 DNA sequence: TGTGCCAGCAGTTGGAAGGCTGAAGCTTTCTTT. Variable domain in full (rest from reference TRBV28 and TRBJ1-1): DVKVTQSSRYLVKRTGEKVFLECVQDMDHENMFWYRQDPGLGLRLIYFSYDVKMKEKGDIPEGYSVSREKKERFSLILESASTNQTSMYLCASSWKAEAFFGQGTRLTVV.

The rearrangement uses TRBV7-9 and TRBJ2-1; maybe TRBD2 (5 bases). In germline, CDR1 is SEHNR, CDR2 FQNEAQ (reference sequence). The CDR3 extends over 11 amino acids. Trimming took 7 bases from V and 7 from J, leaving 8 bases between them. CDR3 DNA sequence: TGTGCCAGCACCCCGGGGAATGAGCAGTTCTTC. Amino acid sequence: CASTPGNEQFF.

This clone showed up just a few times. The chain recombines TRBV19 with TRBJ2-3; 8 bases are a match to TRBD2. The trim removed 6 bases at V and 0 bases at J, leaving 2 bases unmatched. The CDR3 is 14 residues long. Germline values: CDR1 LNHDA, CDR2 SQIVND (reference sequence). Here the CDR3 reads CASRRLASTDTQYF. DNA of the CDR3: TGTGCCAGTAGACGACTAGCGAGCACAGATACGCAGTATTTT.

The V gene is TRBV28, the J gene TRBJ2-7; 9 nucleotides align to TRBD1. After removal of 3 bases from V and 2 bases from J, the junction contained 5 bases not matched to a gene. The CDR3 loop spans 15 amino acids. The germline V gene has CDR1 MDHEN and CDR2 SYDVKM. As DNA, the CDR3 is TGTGCCAGCAGTTTGTTTGGACAGGGGACCTACGAGCAGTACTTC. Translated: CASSLFGQGTYEQYF.

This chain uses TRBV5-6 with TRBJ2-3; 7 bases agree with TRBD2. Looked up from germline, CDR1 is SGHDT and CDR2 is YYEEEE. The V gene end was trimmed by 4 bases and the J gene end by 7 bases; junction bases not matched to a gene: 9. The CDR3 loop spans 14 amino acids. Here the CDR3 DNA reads TGTGCCAGCAGCCTTAAGGGAGGGGCTAATACGCAGTATTTT. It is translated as CASSLKGGANTQYF.

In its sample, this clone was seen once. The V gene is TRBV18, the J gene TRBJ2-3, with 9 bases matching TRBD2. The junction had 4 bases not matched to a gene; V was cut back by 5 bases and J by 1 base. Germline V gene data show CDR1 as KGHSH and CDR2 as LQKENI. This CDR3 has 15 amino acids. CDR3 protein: CASSSLAGGTDTQYF. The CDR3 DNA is TGTGCCAGCTCATCCTTAGCGGGGGGCACAGATACGCAGTATTTT.

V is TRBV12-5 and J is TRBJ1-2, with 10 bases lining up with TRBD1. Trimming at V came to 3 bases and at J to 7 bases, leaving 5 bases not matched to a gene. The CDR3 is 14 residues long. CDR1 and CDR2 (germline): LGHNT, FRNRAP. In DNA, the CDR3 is TGTGCTAGTGGTTTAGGACAGGGGGGTTTTGGCTACACCTTC. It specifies CASGLGQGGFGYTF.

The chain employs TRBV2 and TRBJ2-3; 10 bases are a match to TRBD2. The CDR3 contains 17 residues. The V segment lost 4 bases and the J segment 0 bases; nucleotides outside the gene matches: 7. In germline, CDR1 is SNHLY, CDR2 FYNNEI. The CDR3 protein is CASSGRGSGRSTDTQYF. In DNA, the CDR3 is TGTGCCAGCAGTGGGCGGGGTAGCGGGAGGAGCACAGATACGCAGTATTTT.

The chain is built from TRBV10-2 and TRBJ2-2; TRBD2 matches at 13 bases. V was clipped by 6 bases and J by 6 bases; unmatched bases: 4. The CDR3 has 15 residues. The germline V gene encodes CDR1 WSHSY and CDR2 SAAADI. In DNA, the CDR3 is TGCGCCAGCAGCCGGACTAGCGGGAGTGCCGGGGAGCTGTTTTTT. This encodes CASSRTSGSAGELFF.

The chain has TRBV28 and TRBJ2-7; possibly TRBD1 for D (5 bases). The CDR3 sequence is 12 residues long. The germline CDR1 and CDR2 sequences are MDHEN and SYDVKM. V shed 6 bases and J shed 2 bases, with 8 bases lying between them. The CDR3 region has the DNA TGTGCCAGCAGGACAGATACCTACGAGCAGTACTTC. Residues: CASRTDTYEQYF. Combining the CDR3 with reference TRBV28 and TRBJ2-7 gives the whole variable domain DVKVTQSSRYLVKRTGEKVFLECVQDMDHENMFWYRQDPGLGLRLIYFSYDVKMKEKGDIPEGYSVSREKKERFSLILESASTNQTSMYLCASRTDTYEQYFGPGTRLTVT.

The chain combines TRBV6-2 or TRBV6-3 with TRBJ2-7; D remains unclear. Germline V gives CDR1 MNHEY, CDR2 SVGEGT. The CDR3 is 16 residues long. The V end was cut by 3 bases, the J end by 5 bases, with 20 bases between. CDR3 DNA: TGTGCCAGCAGTTATACCTTGACTGGGTCTCTGGACGAGCAGTACTTC. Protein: CASSYTLTGSLDEQYF.

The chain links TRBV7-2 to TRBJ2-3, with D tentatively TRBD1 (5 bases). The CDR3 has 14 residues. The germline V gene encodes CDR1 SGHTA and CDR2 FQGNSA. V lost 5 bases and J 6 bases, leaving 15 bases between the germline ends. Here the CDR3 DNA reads TGTGCCAGCAGCCCAGGGTGGGGATCCGATACGCAGTATTTT. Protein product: CASSPGWGSDTQYF.

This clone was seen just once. CDR3 residues: CASSPGLGETQYF. CDR3 nucleotide sequence: TGTGCCAGCTCACCTGGGTTAGGCGAGACCCAGTACTTC. The V gene is TRBV18, the J gene TRBJ2-5, with unresolved D. Trimming removed 3 bases at V and 5 bases at J, with 10 bases between. The CDR3 spans 13 residues. Germline CDR1 KGHSH, CDR2 LQKENI.

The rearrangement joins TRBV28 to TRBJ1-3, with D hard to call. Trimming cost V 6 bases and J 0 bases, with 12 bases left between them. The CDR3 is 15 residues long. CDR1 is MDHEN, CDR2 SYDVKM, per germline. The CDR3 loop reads CASRPGPSSGNTIYF. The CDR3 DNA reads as TGTGCCAGCAGGCCCGGGCCAAGCTCTGGAAACACCATATATTTT.

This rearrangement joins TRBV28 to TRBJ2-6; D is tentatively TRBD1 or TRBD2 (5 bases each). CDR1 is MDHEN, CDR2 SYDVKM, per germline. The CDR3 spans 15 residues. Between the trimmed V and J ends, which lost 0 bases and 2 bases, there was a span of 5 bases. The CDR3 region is CASSLWGAGANVLTF. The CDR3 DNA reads TGTGCCAGCAGTTTATGGGGGGCTGGGGCCAACGTCCTGACTTTC.

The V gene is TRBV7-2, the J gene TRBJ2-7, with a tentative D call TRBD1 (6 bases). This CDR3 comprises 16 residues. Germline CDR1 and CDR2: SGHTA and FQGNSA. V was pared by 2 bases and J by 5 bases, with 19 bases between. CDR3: CASSLLRTVGPDEQYF. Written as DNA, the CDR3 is TGTGCCAGCAGCTTACTCCGGACAGTGGGACCGGACGAGCAGTACTTC.

The CDR3 coding sequence is TGCGCCAGCAGCTCTGTGGGTGGGCAAGGCTATGGCTACACCTTC. It translates to CASSSVGGQGYGYTF. This chain joins TRBV5-1 and TRBJ1-2, with no clear D. There are 15 residues in the CDR3. V lost 3 bases and J lost 4, with 16 bases in between. The germline gives CDR1 SGHRS, CDR2 YFSETQ.

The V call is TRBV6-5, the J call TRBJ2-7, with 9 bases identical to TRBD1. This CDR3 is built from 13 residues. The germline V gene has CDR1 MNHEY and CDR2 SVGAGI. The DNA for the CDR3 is TGTGCAGCCAGGACAGGGGCAGCTTACGAGCAGTACTTC. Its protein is CAARTGAAYEQYF.

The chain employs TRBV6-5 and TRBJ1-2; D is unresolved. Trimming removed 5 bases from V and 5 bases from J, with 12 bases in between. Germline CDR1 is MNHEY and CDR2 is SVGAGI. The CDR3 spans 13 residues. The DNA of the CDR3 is TGTGCCAGCAGTCCCCGAGGGCAGTATGGCTACACCTTC. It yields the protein CASSPRGQYGYTF.

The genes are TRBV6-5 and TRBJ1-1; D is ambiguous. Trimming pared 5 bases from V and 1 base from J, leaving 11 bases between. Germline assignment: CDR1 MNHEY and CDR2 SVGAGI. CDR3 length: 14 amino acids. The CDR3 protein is CASSTPQRNTEAFF. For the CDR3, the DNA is TGTGCCAGCAGTACTCCACAGAGGAACACTGAAGCTTTCTTT.

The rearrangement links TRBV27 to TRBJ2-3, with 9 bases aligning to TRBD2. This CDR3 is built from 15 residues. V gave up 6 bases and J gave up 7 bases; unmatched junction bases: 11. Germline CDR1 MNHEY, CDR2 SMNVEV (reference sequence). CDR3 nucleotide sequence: TGTGCCAGCAGCCTCCTCCCTAGCGGGGAATATACGCAGTATTTT. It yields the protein CASSLLPSGEYTQYF.

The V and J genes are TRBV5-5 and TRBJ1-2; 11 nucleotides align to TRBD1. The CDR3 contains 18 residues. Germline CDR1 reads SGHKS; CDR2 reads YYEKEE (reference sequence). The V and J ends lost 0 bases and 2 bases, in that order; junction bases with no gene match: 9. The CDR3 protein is CASSLGLPDRGLNYGYTF. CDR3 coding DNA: TGTGCCAGCAGCTTGGGCCTCCCGGACAGGGGGCTAAACTATGGCTACACCTTC.

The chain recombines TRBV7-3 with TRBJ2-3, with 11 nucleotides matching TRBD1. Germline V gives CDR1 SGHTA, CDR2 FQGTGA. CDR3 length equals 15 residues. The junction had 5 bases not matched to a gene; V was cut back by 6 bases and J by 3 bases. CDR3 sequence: CASRQDRGPTDTQYF. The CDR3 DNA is TGTGCCAGCAGACAGGACAGGGGGCCGACAGATACGCAGTATTTT. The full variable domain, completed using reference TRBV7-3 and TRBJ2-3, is GAGVSQTPSNKVTEKGKYVELRCDPISGHTALYWYRQSLGQGPEFLIYFQGTGAADDSGLPNDRFFAVRPEGSVSTLKIQRTERGDSAVYLCASRQDRGPTDTQYFGPGTRLTVL.

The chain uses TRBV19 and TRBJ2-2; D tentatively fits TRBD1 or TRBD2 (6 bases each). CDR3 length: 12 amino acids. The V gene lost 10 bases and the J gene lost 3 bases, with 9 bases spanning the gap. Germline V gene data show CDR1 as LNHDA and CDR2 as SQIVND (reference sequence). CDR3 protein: CATGADTGELFF. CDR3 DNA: TGTGCCACGGGGGCGGACACCGGGGAGCTGTTTTTT.

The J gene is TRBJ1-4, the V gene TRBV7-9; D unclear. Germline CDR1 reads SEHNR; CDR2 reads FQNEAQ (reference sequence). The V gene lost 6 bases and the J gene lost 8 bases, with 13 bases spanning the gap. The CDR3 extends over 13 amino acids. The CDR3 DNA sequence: TGTGCCAGCAGGGCACAAGAATACGAAAAACTGTTTTTT. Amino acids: CASRAQEYEKLFF.

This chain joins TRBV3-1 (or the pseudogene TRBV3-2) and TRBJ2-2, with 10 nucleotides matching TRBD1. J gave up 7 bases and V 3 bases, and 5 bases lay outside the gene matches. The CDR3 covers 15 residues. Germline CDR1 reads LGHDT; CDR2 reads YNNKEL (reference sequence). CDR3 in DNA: TGTGCCAGCAGCCACTCCGGGACAGGGGACGGGGAGCTGTTTTTT. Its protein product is CASSHSGTGDGELFF.

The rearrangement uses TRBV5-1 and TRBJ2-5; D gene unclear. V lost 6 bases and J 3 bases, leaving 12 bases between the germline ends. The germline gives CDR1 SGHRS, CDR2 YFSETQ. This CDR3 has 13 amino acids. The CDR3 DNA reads TGCGCCAGCACCCGACTCGGTAAAGAGACCCAGTACTTC. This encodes CASTRLGKETQYF. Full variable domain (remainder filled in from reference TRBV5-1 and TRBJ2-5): KAGVTQTPRYLIKTRGQQVTLSCSPISGHRSVSWYQQTPGQGLQFLFEYFSETQRNKGNFPGRFSGRQFSNSRSEMNVSTLELGDSALYLCASTRLGKETQYFGPGTRLLVL.

CDR3 protein: CASSPSGSGNTIYF. The DNA for the CDR3 is TGTGCCAGCAGCCCGTCGGGCTCTGGAAACACCATATATTTT. The chain combines TRBV5-5 with TRBJ1-3; D call uncertain. CDR1 is SGHKS, CDR2 YYEKEE, per germline (reference sequence). The length of the CDR3 is 14 residues. Trimming pared 4 bases from V and 0 bases from J, leaving 8 bases between. Filled out from reference TRBV5-5 and TRBJ1-3, the complete variable domain reads DAGVTQSPTHLIKTRGQQVTLRCSPISGHKSVSWYQQVLGQGPQFIFQYYEKEERGRGNFPDRFSARQFPNYSSELNVNALLLGDSALYLCASSPSGSGNTIYFGEGSWLTVV.

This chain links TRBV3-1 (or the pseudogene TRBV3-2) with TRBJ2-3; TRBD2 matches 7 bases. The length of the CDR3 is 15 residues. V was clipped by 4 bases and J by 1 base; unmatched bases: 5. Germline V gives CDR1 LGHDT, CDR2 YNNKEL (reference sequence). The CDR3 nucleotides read TGTGCCAGCAGCCCGGGCGGGGGACGCACAGATACGCAGTATTTT. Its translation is CASSPGGGRTDTQYF.

The CDR3 reads CASSRTGGSVDQPQHF. In nucleotides, the CDR3 is TGTGCCAGCAGTCGTACAGGGGGCTCAGTTGATCAGCCCCAGCATTTT. The J gene is TRBJ1-5, the V gene TRBV7-9; 9 bases fit TRBD1. The CDR3 consists of 16 residues. Germline V gene lookup returns CDR1 SEHNR and CDR2 FQNEAQ (reference sequence). The V and J ends lost 6 bases and 5 bases, in that order; junction bases with no gene match: 11. The full variable domain, rest sourced from reference TRBV7-9 and TRBJ1-5, is DTGVSQNPRHKITKRGQNVTFRCDPISEHNRLYWYRQTLGQGPEFLTYFQNEAQLEKSRLLSDRFSAERPKGSFSTLEIQRTEQGDSAMYLCASSRTGGSVDQPQHFGDGTRLSIL.

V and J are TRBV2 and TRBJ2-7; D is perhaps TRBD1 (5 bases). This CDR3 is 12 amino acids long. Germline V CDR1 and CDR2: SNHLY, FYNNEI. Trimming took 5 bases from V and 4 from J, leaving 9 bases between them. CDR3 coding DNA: TGTGCCAGCAGTAGACAGTTTTACGAGCAGTACTTC. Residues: CASSRQFYEQYF.

The CDR3 protein is CAWSVLQARNTGELFF. DNA of the CDR3: TGTGCCTGGAGTGTACTCCAGGCTCGGAACACCGGGGAGCTGTTTTTT. The chain carries TRBV30 and TRBJ2-2; D unclear. The V end lost 0 bases, the J end lost 1 base, and 12 bases lay between the germline ends. Germline loops: CDR1 GTSNPN, CDR2 SVGIG (reference sequence). The CDR3 loop spans 16 amino acids.